The clone carrying this T cell receptor beta chain was counted a few times. What it binds is not known. The data originate from a study of early stage breast cancer tumors. Turning to the study itself: Most invasive tumors, about 75% of the 16, were ER+/PR+/HER2-. Study results and limitations: Comparing each tissue with blood distinguished tumor from normal in about 85% of the 16 patients.

The table came from immunoSEQ multiplex PCR; TCRdb's copy has only in-frame clones and leaves some out. The sample has some 28,000 clones, less than 75% seen once; the top ten hold around 9.1%. CDR3 size: 16 residues. With V trimmed by 4 bases and J by 6 bases, 7 bases remained unmatched. Per the germline V gene, CDR1 is SGHTA and CDR2 is FQGNSA. This chain links TRBV7-2 with TRBJ2-4, with TRBD1 identical over 12 bases. Sequencing used breast tumor tissue. This receptor was identified in a person aged 45-60 years with breast cancer. The CDR3 DNA reads as TGTGCCAGCAGCTACCGGGACAGGGGGCGCGGAAACATTCAGTACTTC. It yields the protein CASSYRDRGRGNIQYF.